The T cell receptor (beta chain) described here comes from a study of blood T cell repertoires in COVID-19. Across the study: The samples span acute and convalescent COVID-19 from the United States, Italy and Spain. In each case, the material was cDNA or gDNA derived from T cells, B-cell-depleted T cells, or PBMCs.

The protocol was immunoSEQ multiplex PCR, while the TCRdb copy is restricted to in-frame clones and leaves out a portion. The table lists about 130,000 clones, about 89% of them singletons. The germline V gene encodes CDR1 SGHNT and CDR2 YYREEE (reference sequence). The CDR3 totals 14 residues. V lost 3 bases, J lost 6 bases, and 12 bases lay in between. This receptor was obtained from a man aged 55 to 70 with COVID-19, enrolled during active disease. Specimen: peripheral blood. V usage is TRBV5-4 and J usage is TRBJ1-4, with D maybe TRBD1 (6 bases). The CDR3 nucleotides are TGTGCCAGCAGCTCCAGGGGCCTCGATGAAAAACTGTTTTTT. This encodes CASSSRGLDEKLFF.